The present T cell receptor (beta chain) was sequenced within a study of shared clonotypes between healthy human individuals. J gave up 5 bases and V 3 bases, and 5 bases lay outside the gene matches. Germline V gene data show CDR1 as MDHEN and CDR2 as SYDVKM. The CDR3 length is 15 residues. Measured with immunoSEQ multiplex PCR; TCRdb has only the in-frame clones, and not every one. The sample has 90,000 to 150,000 clones, 55% to 70% seen once; the top ten hold about 23%. Those who donated, Caucasian adults without exception, all lived in Nashville, Tennessee. This chain joins TRBV28 and TRBJ2-2; the match to TRBD2 covers 8 bases. Sequencing used memory CD8+ T cells sorted from blood. Subset meaning: CD45RO+ cells pooled with CCR7-negative TemRA cells. The sequence was collected from a woman aged 30 to 39 in good health. This chain's CDR3 is CASSFLSGRTGELFF. CDR3 coding DNA: TGTGCCAGCAGTTTCTTGAGCGGGAGAACCGGGGAGCTGTTTTTT.